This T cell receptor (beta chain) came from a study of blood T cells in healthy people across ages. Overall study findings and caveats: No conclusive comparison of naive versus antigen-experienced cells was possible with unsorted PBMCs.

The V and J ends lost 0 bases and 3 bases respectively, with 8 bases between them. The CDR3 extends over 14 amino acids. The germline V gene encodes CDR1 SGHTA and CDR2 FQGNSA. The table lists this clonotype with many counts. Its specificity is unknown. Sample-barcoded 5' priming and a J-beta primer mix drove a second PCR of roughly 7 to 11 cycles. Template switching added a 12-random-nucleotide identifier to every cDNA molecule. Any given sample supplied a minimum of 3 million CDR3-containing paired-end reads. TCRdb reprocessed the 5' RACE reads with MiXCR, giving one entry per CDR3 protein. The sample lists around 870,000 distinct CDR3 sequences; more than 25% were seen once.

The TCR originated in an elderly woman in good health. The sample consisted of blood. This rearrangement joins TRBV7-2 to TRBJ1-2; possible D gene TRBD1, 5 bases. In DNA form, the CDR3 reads TGTGCCAGCAGCTTAGCGCAGGGCTACTATGGCTACACCTTC. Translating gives CASSLAQGYYGYTF.